This passage covers 25 T cell receptor beta chains from one sample sequenced in a study of T cells in Graves' hyperthyroidism and ophthalmopathy. It was RNA transcripts that yielded the amplified TCR beta CDR3 regions. The HTBI primer set was used in a first-round RT-PCR of the TCR CDR3. TCRdb re-analysed the multiplex PCR reads in MiXCR, keeping a single row per CDR3 protein. The sample records approximately 500,000 distinct CDR3 sequences, just over 45% being singletons. The source material was peripheral blood or thyroid tissue (not recorded which). The receptors stem from a woman younger than 35 with Graves' hyperthyroidism.

V usage is TRBV5-5 and J usage is TRBJ1-1; TRBD1 matches at 8 bases. Germline lookup yields CDR1 SGHKS and CDR2 YYEKEE (reference sequence). CDR3 length: 18 amino acids. Germline trimming cut 10 bases from V and 7 bases from J; bases unmatched to any gene: 27. CDR3 sequence reads: CACNPGQVSFGRPGEAFF. As DNA, the CDR3 is TGTGCCTGCAATCCGGGACAGGTATCATTTGGGAGGCCAGGTGAAGCTTTCTTT. The whole variable domain, remainder taken from reference TRBV5-5 and TRBJ1-1, is DAGVTQSPTHLIKTRGQQVTLRCSPISGHKSVSWYQQVLGQGPQFIFQYYEKEERGRGNFPDRFSARQFPNYSSELNVNALLLGDSALYLCACNPGQVSFGRPGEAFFGQGTRLTVV.

The table lists this clonotype with many counts. This chain connects TRBV5-8 to TRBJ2-7; D not certain. V lost 0 bases to trimming and J lost 5 bases, with 3 bases between them. The CDR3 totals 11 residues. Germline assignment: CDR1 SGHTS and CDR2 YDEGEE. CDR3 sequence reads: CASSLENEQYF. CDR3 DNA: TGTGCCAGCAGCTTGGAGAACGAGCAGTACTTC.

This clonotype was recorded a few times. This may come from a read error, since a much larger clone is one base off. The rearrangement links TRBV9 to TRBJ2-7, with 9 nucleotides matching TRBD2. Germline V gene sequence: CDR1 SGDLS, CDR2 YYNGEE. The CDR3 sequence is 15 residues long. J was trimmed by 9 bases and V by 0 bases; bases with no gene match: 10. The CDR3 here is CASSVEGGRANGQYF. CDR3 DNA sequence: TGTGCCAGCAGCGTAGAAGGCGGGAGGGCCAACGGGCAGTACTTC. Looking up the rest from reference TRBV9 and TRBJ2-7 gives the full variable domain: DSGVTQTPKHLITATGQRVTLRCSPRSGDLSVYWYQQSLDQGLQFLIQYYNGEERAKGNILERFSAQQFPDLHSELNLSSLELGDSALYFCASSVEGGRANGQYFGPGTRLTVT.

The genes are TRBV20-1 and TRBJ2-3; 11 nucleotides match TRBD2. The CDR3 runs to 16 residues. V shed 1 base and J 2 bases; nucleotides not matched to a gene: 5. The germline gives CDR1 DFQATT, CDR2 SNEGSKA (reference sequence). CDR3 nucleotides: TGCAGTGCTAGAGGGATAGCGGGAGGGCACACAGATACGCAGTATTTT. Translated, it gives CSARGIAGGHTDTQYF.

This clonotype was seen at least ten times. The chain employs TRBV7-8 and TRBJ1-5; possible D gene TRBD1, 5 bases. CDR3 size: 15 residues. Between the trimmed V and J ends, which lost 1 base and 2 bases, there was a span of 9 bases. Germline V gene lookup returns CDR1 SGHVS and CDR2 FQNEAQ. The CDR3 protein is CASSLDLGGNQPQHF. The CDR3 DNA sequence: TGTGCCAGCAGCTTAGATTTAGGGGGCAATCAGCCCCAGCATTTT.

On this clonotype itself: The missing conserved phenylalanine or tryptophan at the end of this CDR3 makes a read error likely. The DNA is left out, because the CDR3 cannot be placed on it with certainty; the CDR3 is given as TCRdb lists it. The gene calls are TRBV27 and TRBJ2-1; the table assigns TRBD2, which was not confirmed against the DNA. CDR1 is MNHEY and CDR2 is SMNVEV in the germline V gene (reference sequence). The CDR3 adds up to 11 amino acids, both ends counted. CDR3 residues: CASSQGRGPNT.

The chain links TRBV2 to TRBJ2-2; 7 positions agree with TRBD2. The CDR3 length is 15 residues. V shed 1 base and J 7 bases; nucleotides not matched to a gene: 6. Germline-derived CDR1 and CDR2 are SNHLY and FYNNEI. Here the CDR3 DNA reads TGTGCCAGCAGTGAAGTGGGAGGGCCTATCGGGGAGCTGTTTTTT. This gives the protein CASSEVGGPIGELFF.

Only a few counts were recorded for this clonotype. Mismatch with germline at one junction end may stem from a read error. CDR3 loop: CASSPSGGTEELFF. DNA for the CDR3: TGTGCCAGCAGCCCTTCAGGGGGCACCGAGGAGCTGTTTTTT. J is TRBJ2-2 and V is TRBV3-1; 8 nucleotides agree with TRBD1. CDR1 LGHDT and CDR2 YNNKEL come from the germline V gene (reference sequence). The CDR3 sequence is 14 residues long.

The gene calls are TRBV20-1 and TRBJ2-1, with D maybe TRBD2 (5 bases). The ends were cut back, 3 bases at V and 4 bases at J, with 16 bases in the middle. The CDR3 runs to 15 residues. Germline CDR1 reads DFQATT; CDR2 reads SNEGSKA (reference sequence). CDR3 sequence reads: CSASHGQRRYNEQFF. In DNA, the CDR3 is TGCAGTGCTAGTCATGGCCAGCGGAGATACAATGAGCAGTTCTTC.

This clonotype was counted a few times. This rearrangement joins TRBV10-3 to TRBJ2-1, with 7 bases fitting TRBD2. Germline V gene sequence: CDR1 ENHRY, CDR2 SYGVKD. The CDR3 is made up of 14 amino acids. Trimming cost V 6 bases and J 8 bases; bases outside gene matches: 10. This CDR3 reads CAIRGLAAKDEQFF. The CDR3, as DNA: TGTGCCATCAGAGGCCTAGCGGCTAAAGATGAGCAGTTCTTC.

This clonotype was found once. V is TRBV2 and J is TRBJ2-1; D possibly matches TRBD1 or TRBD2 (7 bases each). V lost 8 bases to trimming and J lost 8 bases, with 19 bases between them. The CDR3 is 14 residues long. Germline V lookup: CDR1 SNHLY, CDR2 FYNNEI. The CDR3 DNA reads as TGTGCCAGCTCCCCCCTGGGAGGGGGCGATGAGCAGTTCTTC. It encodes CASSPLGGGDEQFF.

The chain is built from TRBV19 and TRBJ1-5; TRBD1 matches at 8 bases. The germline V gene encodes CDR1 LNHDA and CDR2 SQIVND (reference sequence). The ends lost 6 bases at V and 6 bases at J; junction bases unmatched: 10. The CDR3 extends over 15 amino acids. CDR3 loop: CASRTGQGDGQPQHF. The CDR3 DNA is TGTGCCAGTAGAACAGGACAGGGCGATGGTCAGCCCCAGCATTTT.

This clonotype was found many times. This chain uses TRBV7-2 with TRBJ2-5; 7 nucleotides line up with TRBD2. With V trimmed by 4 bases and J by 8 bases, 10 bases remained unmatched. The CDR3 consists of 14 residues. CDR1 and CDR2 (germline): SGHTA, FQGNSA. CDR3 loop: CASSSEGGVGTQYF. CDR3 DNA sequence: TGTGCCAGCAGCTCAGAGGGAGGGGTGGGAACCCAGTACTTC.

The rearrangement joins TRBV7-9 to TRBJ1-4; D is undetermined. This CDR3 region has 15 residues. Between the trimmed V and J ends, which lost 6 bases and 5 bases, there was a span of 16 bases. Germline V lookup: CDR1 SEHNR, CDR2 FQNEAQ (reference sequence). The CDR3 bases are TGTGCCAGCAGTCTGGGAAACTCCTACAATGAAAAACTGTTTTTT. Translation gives CASSLGNSYNEKLFF.

The chain couples TRBV20-1 to TRBJ1-6, with D unclear. The germline V gene encodes CDR1 DFQATT and CDR2 SNEGSKA (reference sequence). V was cut by 3 bases and J by 14 bases, with 17 bases left in between. This CDR3 is 13 amino acids long. As DNA, the CDR3 is TGCAGTGCTAGCGACGGGCAGGTGGTGGCCCTCCACTTT. Protein sequence: CSASDGQVVALHF.

In this sample, this clonotype turned up many times. The chain joins TRBV29-1 to TRBJ1-4; D possibly corresponds to TRBD1 (5 bases). CDR1 is SQVTM, CDR2 ANQGSEA, per germline. V dropped 6 bases and J dropped 7 bases, with 18 bases sitting between them. CDR3 size: 14 residues. The CDR3 DNA sequence: TGCAGCGTCGAGGTGGCTGGGGCGAGTGAAAAACTGTTTTTT. Translated: CSVEVAGASEKLFF.

This clonotype occurred many times. This chain joins TRBV10-1 and TRBJ1-1; 7 positions agree with TRBD1. CDR1 is WNHNN and CDR2 is SYGVQD in the germline V gene (reference sequence). This CDR3 region has 12 residues. V dropped 3 bases and J dropped 9; count of bases not matched to a gene: 4. Here the CDR3 DNA reads TGCGCCAGCAGTGAACAGGGGTATAAAGCTTTCTTT. It specifies CASSEQGYKAFF.

Details on this clonotype: This likely comes from a read error, as the CDR3 has no conserved phenylalanine or tryptophan at its end. The DNA is omitted, as the CDR3 cannot be located on it reliably, and the CDR3 follows TCRdb's listing. The V and J genes are TRBV19 and TRBJ1-5. The CDR3 is 8 residues long, ends included. Germline CDR1 LNHDA, CDR2 SQIVND (reference sequence). The CDR3 is CASSPSGS.

This sequence joins TRBV30 and TRBJ2-2; no reliable D call. From germline, CDR1 is GTSNPN and CDR2 SVGIG (reference sequence). The V gene lost 3 bases and the J gene lost 7 bases, with 6 bases spanning the gap. The CDR3 sequence is 11 residues long. Here the CDR3 DNA reads TGTGCCTGGAGACCTAGCGGGGAGCTGTTTTTT. Protein sequence: CAWRPSGELFF.

This clonotype was counted many times. The rearrangement links TRBV19 to TRBJ2-5; D may match TRBD1 or TRBD2 (7 bases each). The CDR3 runs 16 residues. In germline, CDR1 is LNHDA, CDR2 SQIVND (reference sequence). V was clipped by 9 bases and J by 1 base, with 21 bases between them. CDR3 DNA sequence: TGTGCCAGCGGGACAGTGGGAGGGTTACTCCAAGAGACCCAGTACTTC. Its protein is CASGTVGGLLQETQYF.

The chain employs TRBV15 and TRBJ1-2; no firm D call. Trimming removed 0 bases at V and 10 bases at J, with 21 bases between. Germline V gene lookup returns CDR1 LNHNV and CDR2 YYDKDF (reference sequence). The CDR3 length is 16 residues. CDR3 sequence (DNA): TGTGCCACCAGCAGAGATAATGGTTTAGCGGGAGGGTCCTACACCTTC. Translating gives CATSRDNGLAGGSYTF.

This clonotype was found a few times. The genes are TRBV7-9 and TRBJ2-1; the match to TRBD2 covers 12 bases. The CDR3 runs 15 residues. V lost 1 base, J lost 9 bases, and 4 bases stayed unmatched. Germline values: CDR1 SEHNR, CDR2 FQNEAQ (reference sequence). CDR3 sequence reads: CASSLVLAGGTEQFF. Written as DNA, the CDR3 is TGTGCCAGCAGCTTAGTACTAGCGGGAGGAACTGAGCAGTTCTTC.

This clonotype was detected ten times or more. The chain is built from TRBV24-1 and TRBJ2-1, with a tentative D call TRBD1 (6 bases). The CDR3 is 16 residues long. CDR1 is KGHDR, CDR2 SFDVKD, per germline. The V gene lost 3 bases and the J gene lost 6 bases, with 17 bases spanning the gap. CDR3 bases: TGTGCCACCAGTGATCGGGTGGGCAGGGGCCGCAATGAGCAGTTCTTC. This codes for CATSDRVGRGRNEQFF.

This clonotype was recorded at least ten times. J is TRBJ1-5 and V is TRBV29-1; a possible D gene is TRBD1 (6 bases). V was pared by 6 bases and J by 0 bases, with 6 bases between. There are 12 residues in the CDR3. Germline V CDR1 and CDR2: SQVTM, ANQGSEA. The CDR3 region is CSVQGSNQPQHF. In nucleotides, the CDR3 is TGCAGCGTACAGGGTAGCAATCAGCCCCAGCATTTT.

Comment on this clonotype: Lacking the conserved final phenylalanine or tryptophan, this CDR3 likely reflects a read error. No DNA is shown, since the ends of the CDR3 on it are uncertain; the CDR3 is the one TCRdb lists. The chain links TRBV5-1 to TRBJ2-7; the D call TRBD2 from the table was never checked on the DNA. 13 amino acids form the CDR3, both terminal residues included. The germline V gene has CDR1 SGHRS and CDR2 YFSETQ. The CDR3: CASSLGGLAGVYT.